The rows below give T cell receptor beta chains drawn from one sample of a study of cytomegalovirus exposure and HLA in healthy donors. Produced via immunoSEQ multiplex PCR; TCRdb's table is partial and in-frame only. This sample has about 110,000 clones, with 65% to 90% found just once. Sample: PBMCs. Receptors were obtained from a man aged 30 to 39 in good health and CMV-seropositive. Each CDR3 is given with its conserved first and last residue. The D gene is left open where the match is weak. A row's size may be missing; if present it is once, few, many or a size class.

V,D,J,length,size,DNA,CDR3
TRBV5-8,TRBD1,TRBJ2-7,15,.,TGTGCCAGCAGCCATACCGGACAGGACTCCTACGAGCAGTACTTC,CASSHTGQDSYEQYF
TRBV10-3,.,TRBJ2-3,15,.,TGTGCCACCCAAGCGGGTGCTACTAGCACAGATACGCAGTATTTT,CATQAGATSTDTQYF
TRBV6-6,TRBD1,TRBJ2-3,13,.,TGTGCCAGCAACAGGGGGCGTAAAGATACGCAGTATTTT,CASNRGRKDTQYF
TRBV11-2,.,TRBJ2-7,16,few,TGTGCCAGTACCCCTTTGCGGGGGCGGATCTCCTACGAGCAGTACTTC,CASTPLRGRISYEQYF
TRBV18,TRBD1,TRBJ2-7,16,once,TGTGCCAGCTCACCACCGGTTGGACAGGGCGTCGGGGAGCAGTACTTC,CASSPPVGQGVGEQYF
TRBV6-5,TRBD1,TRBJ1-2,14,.,TGTGCCAGCAGTCAAGGAGGGGGCCTCTATGGTTACACCTTC,CASSQGGGLYGYTF
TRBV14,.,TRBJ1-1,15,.,TGTGCCAGCACCCCGCGAGGCAGCGTGAACACTGAAGCTTTCTTT,CASTPRGSVNTEAFF
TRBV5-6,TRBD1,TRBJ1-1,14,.,TGTGCCAGCAGCTCCACAGGGGGCCGCACTGAAGCTTTCTTT,CASSSTGGRTEAFF
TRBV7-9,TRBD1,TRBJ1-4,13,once,TGTGCCAGCAGCTTGGGGACAGGGGAAAAACTGTTTTTT,CASSLGTGEKLFF
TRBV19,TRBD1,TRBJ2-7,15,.,TGTGCCAGTAGTTCTACTCCGACAGGGGCCTACGAGCAGTACTTC,CASSSTPTGAYEQYF
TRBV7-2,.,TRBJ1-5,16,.,TGTGCCAGCAGCCCACAAGCTGGGGGGAGCAATCAGCCCCAGCATTTT,CASSPQAGGSNQPQHF
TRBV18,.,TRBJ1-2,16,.,TGTGCCAGCTCACCACAGAAGAGGCTTCTCGAGGATGGCTACACCTTC,CASSPQKRLLEDGYTF
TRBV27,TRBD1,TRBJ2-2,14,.,TGTGCCAGCAGTTGCGAGACAGGGGCCGGGGAGCTGTTTTTT,CASSCETGAGELFF
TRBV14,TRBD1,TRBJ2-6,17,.,TGTGCCAGCAGCCGGGCGACAGGGATCTCTGGGGCCAACGTCCTGACTTTC,CASSRATGISGANVLTF